The 20 T cell receptor beta chains presented below share a single source sample, sequenced in a study of Ad26.COV2.S vaccination and SARS-CoV-2 variants. Sequencing used immunoSEQ multiplex PCR; TCRdb keeps in-frame clones, though not all of them. The repertoire holds under 400,000 clones, roughly 84% seen once, with around 3.5% in the top ten. Treatment described: around 19 received Ad26.COV2.S at low or high dose, single or two shots; roughly five received placebo; per-sample allocation not given. Material that was analyzed had been drawn on day 63 after the first vaccine or placebo injection. The source was peripheral blood, collected in a trial of Ad26.COV2.S vaccine versus placebo. All receptors come from a person aged 18-65 years who received the Ad26.COV2.S COVID-19 vaccine or a placebo.

This chain links TRBV27 with TRBJ2-7; the match to TRBD1 covers 7 bases. V lost 6 bases, J lost 5 bases, and 13 bases stayed unmatched. This CDR3 has 15 amino acids. Germline-derived CDR1 and CDR2 are MNHEY and SMNVEV (reference sequence). The CDR3 bases are TGTGCCAGCAGCCCCCAAAAAGGGGGCATGAACGAGCAGTACTTC. As protein: CASSPQKGGMNEQYF.

The genes are TRBV6-2 or TRBV6-3 and TRBJ1-5; no definite D call. The CDR3 loop spans 17 amino acids. CDR1 is MNHEY and CDR2 is SVGEGT in the germline V gene. The ends were cut back, 3 bases at V and 3 bases at J, with 18 bases in the middle. CDR3 in DNA: TGTGCCAGCAGTTATTCTAGCCGGGCGGCAGCCAATCAGCCCCAGCATTTT. It encodes CASSYSSRAAANQPQHF.

The chain carries TRBV5-1 and TRBJ1-1, with D possibly TRBD1 on 6 matching bases. Germline V gene lookup returns CDR1 SGHRS and CDR2 YFSETQ. V lost 4 bases to trimming and J lost 4 bases, with 11 bases between them. This CDR3 contains 13 residues. CDR3 coding DNA: TGCGCCAGCAGCGCGGAGGGGGGCACTGAAGCTTTCTTT. As protein: CASSAEGGTEAFF.

This clone was seen more than once but under ten times. This specimen includes other DNA sequences encoding the same CDR3. The chain joins TRBV5-1 to TRBJ1-6; TRBD1 aligns across 9 bases. The germline CDR1 and CDR2 sequences are SGHRS and YFSETQ. Trimming at V came to 4 bases and at J to 7 bases, leaving 6 bases not matched to a gene. The CDR3 totals 15 residues. The CDR3 DNA reads TGCGCCAGCAGCCTAGGGACAGGGCGAAATTCACCCCTCCACTTT. It yields the protein CASSLGTGRNSPLHF.

The rearrangement joins TRBV15 to TRBJ1-2; 11 nucleotides match TRBD1. The CDR3 is 15 residues long. Germline loops: CDR1 LNHNV, CDR2 YYDKDF (reference sequence). Trimming removed 5 bases from V and 4 bases from J; junction bases left unmatched: 6. CDR3 sequence: CATSGDRGLIYGYTF. DNA for the CDR3: TGTGCCACCAGCGGGGACAGGGGGTTGATCTATGGCTACACCTTC.

The V and J genes are TRBV6-4 and TRBJ2-3, with a possible D match to TRBD1 (5 bases). Germline values: CDR1 MRHNA, CDR2 SNTAGT. V lost 2 bases, J lost 1 base, and 10 bases lay in between. This CDR3 comprises 15 residues. As DNA, the CDR3 is TGTGCCAGCAGTGACGGCCTAGGGGGCACAGATACGCAGTATTTT. Its protein product is CASSDGLGGTDTQYF.

This clone was observed a single time. This chain links TRBV7-9 with TRBJ2-3; 7 bases align to TRBD1. The J segment lost 11 bases and the V segment lost 5 bases, leaving 13 bases of the junction unmatched. Germline CDR1 SEHNR, CDR2 FQNEAQ (reference sequence). This CDR3 is 14 amino acids long. The CDR3 sequence is CASSTTPGQKMQYF. The CDR3 DNA is TGTGCCAGCAGCACAACTCCGGGACAGAAGATGCAGTATTTT.

The V call is TRBV11-3, the J call TRBJ2-5; D is possibly TRBD1 or TRBD2 (6 bases each). The CDR3 is 15 amino acids. Trimming removed 3 bases from V and 5 bases from J, with 16 bases in between. The V gene's germline CDR1 is SGHNT and CDR2 YENEEA. The chain's CDR3 is CASSFWGAYVETQYF. The CDR3 region has the DNA TGTGCCAGCAGCTTTTGGGGGGCCTATGTGGAGACCCAGTACTTC.

V is TRBV7-6 and J is TRBJ2-5; the D is unclear. The CDR3 covers 15 residues. In germline, CDR1 is SGHVS, CDR2 FNYEAQ. Trimming stripped 5 bases from V and 5 bases from J, with 18 bases between. The CDR3 loop is CASSLDPGVGETQYF. The CDR3 nucleotides read TGTGCCAGCAGCCTCGACCCGGGCGTGGGGGAGACCCAGTACTTC.

The V call is TRBV3-1 (or the pseudogene TRBV3-2), the J call TRBJ2-7; D is uncertain. The CDR3 totals 12 residues. Trimming took 0 bases from V and 7 from J, leaving 7 bases between them. Per germline, CDR1 LGHDT and CDR2 YNNKEL (reference sequence). The CDR3 loop reads CASSQDLSEQYF. CDR3 DNA sequence: TGTGCCAGCAGCCAAGACCTAAGTGAGCAGTACTTC.

This chain joins TRBV7-9 and TRBJ2-5, with a weak D call TRBD2 (6 bases). Per the germline V gene, CDR1 is SEHNR and CDR2 is FQNEAQ (reference sequence). This CDR3 has 13 residues. Between the trimmed V and J ends, which lost 5 bases and 7 bases, there was a span of 14 bases. CDR3 sequence (DNA): TGTGCCAGCAGCGTCACTAGCCCGGGGACCCAGTACTTC. Its translation is CASSVTSPGTQYF.

The V and J genes are TRBV5-4 and TRBJ1-5; D is possibly TRBD1 (5 bases). The CDR3 is made up of 15 amino acids. The germline CDR1 and CDR2 sequences are SGHNT and YYREEE (reference sequence). Trimming took 4 bases from V and 4 from J, leaving 15 bases between them. CDR3: CASSRGVGANQPQHF. In nucleotides, the CDR3 is TGTGCCAGCAGCCGGGGGGTAGGGGCGAATCAGCCCCAGCATTTT.

CDR3 loop: CAWSVVTGNTIYF. As DNA, the CDR3 is TGTGCCTGGAGTGTAGTGACGGGAAACACCATATATTTT. V usage is TRBV30 and J usage is TRBJ1-3; D ambiguous. CDR1 and CDR2 (germline): GTSNPN, SVGIG (reference sequence). The V and J ends lost 0 bases and 4 bases respectively, with 7 bases between them. CDR3 length equals 13 residues.

This clone was found once. This chain joins TRBV6-6 and TRBJ2-2; 8 nucleotides line up with TRBD2. V gave up 9 bases and J gave up 2 bases; unmatched junction bases: 5. This CDR3 is built from 14 residues. The germline V gene has CDR1 MNHNY and CDR2 SVGAGI (reference sequence). This CDR3 reads CASLRGANTGELFF. CDR3 bases: TGTGCCAGTCTGCGGGGGGCAAACACCGGGGAGCTGTTTTTT.

On this clone itself: Other DNA variants within this sample encode the same CDR3. The chain uses TRBV7-2 and TRBJ2-7, with unresolved D. This CDR3 comprises 11 residues. The germline gives CDR1 SGHTA, CDR2 FQGNSA. V lost 5 bases and J lost 0, with 2 bases in between. CDR3 loop: CASSPSYEQYF. The CDR3 DNA reads as TGTGCCAGCAGCCCCTCCTACGAGCAGTACTTC.

This chain joins TRBV9 and TRBJ1-2; 9 bases match TRBD1. The CDR3 length is 16 residues. Germline-derived CDR1 and CDR2 are SGDLS and YYNGEE. V was pared by 2 bases and J by 4 bases, with 9 bases of the junction left unmatched. The CDR3 is CASSVFPGQGSYGYTF. CDR3 bases: TGTGCCAGCAGCGTGTTCCCGGGACAGGGATCCTATGGCTACACCTTC.

This chain connects TRBV19 to TRBJ1-1; D is uncertain. Trimming shortened V by 5 bases and J by 0 bases, and 7 bases separated the two germline ends. Germline CDR1 and CDR2: LNHDA and SQIVND (reference sequence). This CDR3 region has 13 residues. CDR3 loop: CASSRLMNTEAFF. The CDR3 nucleotides read TGTGCCAGTAGTCGACTGATGAACACTGAAGCTTTCTTT.

This rearrangement joins TRBV3-1 (or the pseudogene TRBV3-2) to TRBJ1-1; 11 bases fit TRBD1. Germline lookup yields CDR1 LGHDT and CDR2 YNNKEL (reference sequence). The V and J ends lost 4 bases and 1 base, in that order; junction bases with no gene match: 5. This CDR3 has 16 amino acids. The CDR3 DNA sequence: TGTGCCAGCAGCCCTAAAGGACAGGGGGCGAACACTGAAGCTTTCTTT. It codes for CASSPKGQGANTEAFF.

The rearrangement links TRBV29-1 to TRBJ1-1; unclear D gene. The CDR3 runs 12 residues. Between the trimmed V and J ends, which lost 7 bases and 5 bases, there was a span of 14 bases. The germline gives CDR1 SQVTM, CDR2 ANQGSEA. CDR3 coding DNA: TGCAGCGCTGGGGAGGGAAGGACTGAAGCTTTCTTT. This sequence encodes CSAGEGRTEAFF. Filled out from reference TRBV29-1 and TRBJ1-1, the complete variable domain reads SAVISQKPSRDICQRGTSLTIQCQVDSQVTMMFWYRQQPGQSLTLIATANQGSEATYESGFVIDKFPISRPNLTFSTLTVSNMSPEDSSIYLCSAGEGRTEAFFGQGTRLTVV.

CDR3 coding DNA: TGCAGCGCGTCGGGACAGGGTGGCGAGCAGTACTTC. It encodes CSASGQGGEQYF. V gene TRBV29-1 combines with J gene TRBJ2-7; 9 positions agree with TRBD1. The CDR3 covers 12 residues. Per the germline V gene, CDR1 is SQVTM and CDR2 is ANQGSEA. J lost 6 bases, V lost 7 bases, and 7 bases had no gene match.